The 6 T cell receptor beta chains in this list originate from one sample, sequenced in a study of Ad26.COV2.S vaccination and SARS-CoV-2 variants. Treatment meaning: over 15 received Ad26.COV2.S at low or high dose, single or two shots; about 5 received placebo; per-sample allocation not given. On day 63 after the first injection, vaccine and placebo recipients gave samples. Some clones are missing from TCRdb's copy, which holds only in-frame ones; the method was immunoSEQ multiplex PCR. Of about 350,000 clones in the sample, 70% to 90% were seen once. The sequencing used peripheral blood, collected in a trial of Ad26.COV2.S vaccine versus placebo. Source of these receptors: a person between 18 and 65 years old who received the Ad26.COV2.S COVID-19 vaccine or a placebo.

This chain uses TRBV3-1 (or the pseudogene TRBV3-2) with TRBJ1-5; D uncertain. Germline loops: CDR1 LGHDT, CDR2 YNNKEL (reference sequence). The V gene lost 4 bases and the J gene lost 9 bases, with 1 base spanning the gap. The CDR3 is made up of 9 amino acids. This CDR3 is CASSPPQHF. In DNA form, the CDR3 reads TGTGCCAGCAGCCCGCCCCAGCATTTT.

The chain carries TRBV3-1 (or the pseudogene TRBV3-2) and TRBJ2-2; tentatively, D is TRBD1 (6 bases). Trimming left V 0 bases short and J 3 bases short, with 8 bases between. Germline V gives CDR1 LGHDT, CDR2 YNNKEL (reference sequence). The CDR3 loop spans 15 amino acids. The CDR3 here is CASSQETGHTGELFF. The CDR3 region has the DNA TGTGCCAGCAGCCAAGAGACAGGACACACCGGGGAGCTGTTTTTT.

About this clone itself: This sample includes further DNA sequences coding for the same CDR3. The chain combines TRBV3-1 (or the pseudogene TRBV3-2) with TRBJ2-3; possibly TRBD1 or TRBD2 for D (5 bases each). The CDR3 extends over 12 amino acids. Trimming shortened V by 3 bases and J by 6 bases, and 7 bases separated the two germline ends. Per the germline V gene, CDR1 is LGHDT and CDR2 is YNNKEL (reference sequence). DNA of the CDR3: TGTGCCAGCAGCCACGGGACCGATACGCAGTATTTT. This translates into CASSHGTDTQYF.

This chain links TRBV30 with TRBJ1-5; 8 nucleotides line up with TRBD1. CDR3 length: 13 amino acids. The germline V gene has CDR1 GTSNPN and CDR2 SVGIG (reference sequence). The V segment lost 4 bases and the J segment 4 bases; nucleotides outside the gene matches: 3. DNA for the CDR3: TGTGCCTGGACCGGACAGGGTAATCAGCCCCAGCATTTT. Its protein is CAWTGQGNQPQHF. The variable domain in full, completed from reference TRBV30 and TRBJ1-5, reads SQTIHQWPATLVQPVGSPLSLECTVEGTSNPNLYWYRQAAGRGLQLLFYSVGIGQISSEVPQNLSASRPQDRQFILSSKKLLLSDSGFYLCAWTGQGNQPQHFGDGTRLSIL.

CDR3 amino acids: CASSRRDNYEQYF. DNA for the CDR3: TGTGCCAGCAGCCGCCGGGACAACTACGAGCAGTACTTC. The chain couples TRBV14 to TRBJ2-7, with D tentatively TRBD1 (6 bases). V shed 4 bases and J shed 3 bases, with 10 bases lying between them. Germline CDR1 is SGHDN and CDR2 is FVKESK. CDR3 length: 13 amino acids.

This chain joins TRBV7-2 and TRBJ2-7, with 9 bases lining up with TRBD2. The CDR3 spans 16 residues. CDR1 and CDR2 from the germline V gene are SGHTA and FQGNSA. Unmatched junction bases numbered 5, after V lost 1 base and J lost 1 base. CDR3 nucleotides: TGTGCCAGCAGCTTAGATTGGCGGGAGGGGTCCTACGAGCAGTACTTC. Translating gives CASSLDWREGSYEQYF.